The text below deals with one T cell receptor beta chain. The record originates from a study of blood T cell repertoires in COVID-19. Turning to the study itself: The United States, Italy and Spain were the sources of the acute and convalescent COVID-19 samples.

Only in-frame clones appear in the TCRdb table, and some are missing; sequencing was by immunoSEQ multiplex PCR. The sample records roughly 160,000 clones, roughly four fifths being singletons. The CDR3 covers 17 residues. The germline CDR1 and CDR2 sequences are SGDLS and YYNGEE. After removal of 3 bases from V and 1 base from J, the junction contained 10 bases not matched to a gene. The chain joins TRBV9 to TRBJ2-3; 8 bases map to TRBD1. The receptor's source is an elderly woman with acute or convalescent COVID-19. The specimen sequenced was peripheral blood. This CDR3 reads CASSARTGWDGTDTQYF. The DNA of the CDR3 is TGTGCCAGCAGCGCACGGACAGGGTGGGATGGCACAGATACGCAGTATTTT.